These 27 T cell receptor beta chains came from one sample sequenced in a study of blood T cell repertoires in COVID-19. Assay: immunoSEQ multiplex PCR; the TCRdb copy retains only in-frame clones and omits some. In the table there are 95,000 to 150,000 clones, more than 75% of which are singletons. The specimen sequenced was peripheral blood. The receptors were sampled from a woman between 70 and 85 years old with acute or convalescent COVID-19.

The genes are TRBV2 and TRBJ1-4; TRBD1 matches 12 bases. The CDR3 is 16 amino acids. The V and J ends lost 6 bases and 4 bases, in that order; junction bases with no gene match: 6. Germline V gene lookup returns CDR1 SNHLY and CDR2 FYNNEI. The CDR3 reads CASRPGQGARNEKLFF. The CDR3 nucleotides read TGTGCCAGCAGGCCGGGACAGGGGGCGCGTAATGAAAAACTGTTTTTT. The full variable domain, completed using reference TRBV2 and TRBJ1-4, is EPEVTQTPSHQVTQMGQEVILRCVPISNHLYFYWYRQILGQKVEFLVSFYNNEISEKSEIFDDQFSVERPDGSNFTLKIRSTKLEDSAMYFCASRPGQGARNEKLFFGSGTQLSVL.

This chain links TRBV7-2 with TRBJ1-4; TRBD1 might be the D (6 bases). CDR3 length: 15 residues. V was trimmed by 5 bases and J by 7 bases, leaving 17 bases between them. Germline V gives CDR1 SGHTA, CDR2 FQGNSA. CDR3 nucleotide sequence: TGTGCCAGCAGCCCCCCCGGGGGGCGAGTTGAAAAACTGTTTTTT. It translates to CASSPPGGRVEKLFF.

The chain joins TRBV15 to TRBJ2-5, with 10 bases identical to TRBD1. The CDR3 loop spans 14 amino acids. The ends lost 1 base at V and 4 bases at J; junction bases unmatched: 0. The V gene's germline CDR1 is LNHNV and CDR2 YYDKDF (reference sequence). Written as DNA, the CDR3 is TGTGCCACCAGCAGAGGGGACAGGGGAGAGACCCAGTACTTC. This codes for CATSRGDRGETQYF.

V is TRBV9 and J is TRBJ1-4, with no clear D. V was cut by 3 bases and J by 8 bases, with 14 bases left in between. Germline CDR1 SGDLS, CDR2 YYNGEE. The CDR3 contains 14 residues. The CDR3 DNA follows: TGTGCCAGCAGCGAGCGCCCCTCCCAGGAAAAACTGTTTTTT. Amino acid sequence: CASSERPSQEKLFF.

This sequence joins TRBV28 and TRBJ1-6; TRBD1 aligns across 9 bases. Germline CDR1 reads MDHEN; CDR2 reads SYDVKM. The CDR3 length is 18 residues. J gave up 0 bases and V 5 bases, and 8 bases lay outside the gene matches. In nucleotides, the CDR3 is TGTGCCAGCAGTGGGACAGGGATTCGATACTCCTATAATTCACCCCTCCACTTT. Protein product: CASSGTGIRYSYNSPLHF.

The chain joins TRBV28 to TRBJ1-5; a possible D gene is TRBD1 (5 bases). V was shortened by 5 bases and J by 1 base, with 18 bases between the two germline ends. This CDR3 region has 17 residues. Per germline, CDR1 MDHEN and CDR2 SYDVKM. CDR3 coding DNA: TGTGCCAGCAGTCTCGGCGGGGCAGGGTTGAGCAATCAGCCCCAGCATTTT. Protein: CASSLGGAGLSNQPQHF.

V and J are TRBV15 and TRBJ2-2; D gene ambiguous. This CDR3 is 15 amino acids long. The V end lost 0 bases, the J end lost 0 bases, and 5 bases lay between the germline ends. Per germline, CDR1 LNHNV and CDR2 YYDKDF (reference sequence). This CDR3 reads CATSRDSPNTGELFF. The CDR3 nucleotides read TGTGCCACCAGCAGAGACAGTCCGAACACCGGGGAGCTGTTTTTT.

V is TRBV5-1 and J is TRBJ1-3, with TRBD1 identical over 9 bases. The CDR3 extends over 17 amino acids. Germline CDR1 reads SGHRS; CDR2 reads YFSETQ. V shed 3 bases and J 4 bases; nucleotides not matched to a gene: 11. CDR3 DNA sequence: TGCGCCAGCAGCTCCGGGACAGGGCCCTTGGGGGGAAACACCATATATTTT. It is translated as CASSSGTGPLGGNTIYF.

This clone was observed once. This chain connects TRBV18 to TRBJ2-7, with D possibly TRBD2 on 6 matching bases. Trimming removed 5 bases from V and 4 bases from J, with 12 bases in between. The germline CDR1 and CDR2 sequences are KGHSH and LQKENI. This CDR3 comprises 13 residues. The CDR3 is CASSRGGVYEQYF. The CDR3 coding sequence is TGTGCCAGCTCAAGGGGAGGCGTTTACGAGCAGTACTTC.

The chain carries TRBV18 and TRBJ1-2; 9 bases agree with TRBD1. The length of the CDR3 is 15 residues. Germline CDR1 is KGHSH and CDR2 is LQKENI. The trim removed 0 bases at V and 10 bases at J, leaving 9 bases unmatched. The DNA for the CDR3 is TGTGCCAGCTCACCACCGATCCGGGACAGGGATTCCTACACCTTC. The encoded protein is CASSPPIRDRDSYTF.

The CDR3 DNA reads TGCGCCAGCAGCCAGCAGCCGGGACTAGGGGGCACAGATACGCAGTATTTT. Protein product: CASSQQPGLGGTDTQYF. J is TRBJ2-3 and V is TRBV5-1; 8 nucleotides match TRBD2. Trimming cost V 4 bases and J 1 base; bases outside gene matches: 11. This CDR3 is 17 amino acids long. Germline lookup yields CDR1 SGHRS and CDR2 YFSETQ.

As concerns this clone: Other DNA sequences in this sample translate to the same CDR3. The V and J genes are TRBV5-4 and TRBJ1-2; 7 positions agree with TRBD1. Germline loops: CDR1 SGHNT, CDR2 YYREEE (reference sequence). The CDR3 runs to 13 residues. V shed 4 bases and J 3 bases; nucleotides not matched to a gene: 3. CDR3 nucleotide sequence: TGTGCCAGCAGCCCCGACAGGGACTATGGCTACACCTTC. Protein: CASSPDRDYGYTF. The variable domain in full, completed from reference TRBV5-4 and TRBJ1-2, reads ETGVTQSPTHLIKTRGQQVTLRCSSQSGHNTVSWYQQALGQGPQFIFQYYREEENGRGNFPPRFSGLQFPNYSSELNVNALELDDSALYLCASSPDRDYGYTFGSGTRLTVV.

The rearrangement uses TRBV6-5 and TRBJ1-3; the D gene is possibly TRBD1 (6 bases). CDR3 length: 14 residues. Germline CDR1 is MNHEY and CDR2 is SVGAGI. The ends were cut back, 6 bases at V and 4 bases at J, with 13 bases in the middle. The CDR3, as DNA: TGTGCCAGCAGAACAGGGACTAGAGGAAACACCATATATTTT. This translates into CASRTGTRGNTIYF.

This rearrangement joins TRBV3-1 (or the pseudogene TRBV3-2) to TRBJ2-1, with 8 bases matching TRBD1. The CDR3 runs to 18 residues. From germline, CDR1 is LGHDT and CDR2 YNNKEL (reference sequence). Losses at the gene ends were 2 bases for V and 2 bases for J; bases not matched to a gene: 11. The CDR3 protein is CASSQSPKSGGPYNEQFF. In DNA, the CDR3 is TGTGCCAGCAGCCAAAGCCCGAAATCAGGGGGCCCCTACAATGAGCAGTTCTTC.

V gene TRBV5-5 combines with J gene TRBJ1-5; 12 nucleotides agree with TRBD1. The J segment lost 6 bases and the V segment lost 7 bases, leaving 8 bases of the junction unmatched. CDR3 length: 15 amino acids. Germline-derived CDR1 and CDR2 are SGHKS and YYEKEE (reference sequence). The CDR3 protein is CASSRDRGQGQPQHF. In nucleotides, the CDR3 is TGTGCCAGCTCCCGGGACAGGGGGCAGGGTCAGCCCCAGCATTTT.

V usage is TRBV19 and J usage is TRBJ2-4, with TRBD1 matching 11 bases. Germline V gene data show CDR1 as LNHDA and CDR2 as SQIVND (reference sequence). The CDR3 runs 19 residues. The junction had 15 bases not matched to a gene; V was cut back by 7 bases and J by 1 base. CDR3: CASTDRGRGIAVAKNIQYF. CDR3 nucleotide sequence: TGTGCCAGTACGGACAGGGGGCGAGGGATTGCAGTGGCCAAAAACATTCAGTACTTC.

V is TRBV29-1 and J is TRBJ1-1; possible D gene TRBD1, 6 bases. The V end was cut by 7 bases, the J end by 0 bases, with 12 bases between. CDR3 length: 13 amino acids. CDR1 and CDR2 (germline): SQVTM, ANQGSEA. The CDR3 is CSGGTLMNTEAFF. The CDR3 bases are TGCAGCGGGGGGACATTGATGAACACTGAAGCTTTCTTT.

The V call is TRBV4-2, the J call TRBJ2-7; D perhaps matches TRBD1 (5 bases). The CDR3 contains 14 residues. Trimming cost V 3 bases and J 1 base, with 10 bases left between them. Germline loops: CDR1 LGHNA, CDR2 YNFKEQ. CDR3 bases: TGTGCCAGCAGCCATGGACAAACATCCTACGAGCAGTACTTC. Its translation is CASSHGQTSYEQYF.

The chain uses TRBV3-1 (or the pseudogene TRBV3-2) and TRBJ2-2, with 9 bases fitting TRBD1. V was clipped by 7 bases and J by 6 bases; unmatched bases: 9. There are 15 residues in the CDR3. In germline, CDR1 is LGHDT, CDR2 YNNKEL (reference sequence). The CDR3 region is CASKSGTGISGELFF. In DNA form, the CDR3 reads TGTGCCAGCAAATCCGGGACAGGGATCTCCGGGGAGCTGTTTTTT.

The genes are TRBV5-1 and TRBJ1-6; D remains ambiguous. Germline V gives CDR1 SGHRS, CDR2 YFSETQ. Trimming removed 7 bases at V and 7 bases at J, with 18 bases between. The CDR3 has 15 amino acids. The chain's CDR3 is CASGLGVVGNSPLHF. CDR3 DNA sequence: TGCGCCAGCGGTCTCGGGGTGGTTGGGAATTCACCCCTCCACTTT.

The CDR3 sequence is CASSLSAVTLKLFF. CDR3 bases: TGTGCCAGCAGTTTATCCGCGGTCACACTGAAGCTTTTCTTT. This chain connects TRBV27 to TRBJ1-1; D not certain. The V end lost 0 bases, the J end lost 13 bases, and 18 bases lay between the germline ends. The CDR3 totals 14 residues. Germline-derived CDR1 and CDR2 are MNHEY and SMNVEV (reference sequence).

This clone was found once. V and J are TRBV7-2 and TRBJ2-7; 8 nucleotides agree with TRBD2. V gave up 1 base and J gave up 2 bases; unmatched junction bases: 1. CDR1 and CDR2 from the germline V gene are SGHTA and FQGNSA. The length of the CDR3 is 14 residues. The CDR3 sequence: CASSLELAAYEQYF. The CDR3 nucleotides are TGTGCCAGCAGCTTAGAACTAGCGGCCTACGAGCAGTACTTC.

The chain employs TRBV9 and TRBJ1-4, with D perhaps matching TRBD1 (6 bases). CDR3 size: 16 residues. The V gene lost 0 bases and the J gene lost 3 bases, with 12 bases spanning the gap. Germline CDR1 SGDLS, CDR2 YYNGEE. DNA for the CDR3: TGTGCCAGCAGCGTAGCGCAGGGACAACCTAATGAAAAACTGTTTTTT. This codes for CASSVAQGQPNEKLFF.

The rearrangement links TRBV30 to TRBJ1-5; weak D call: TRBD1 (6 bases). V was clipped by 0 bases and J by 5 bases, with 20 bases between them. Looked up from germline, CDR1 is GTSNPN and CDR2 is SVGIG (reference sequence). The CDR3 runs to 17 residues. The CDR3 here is CAWSVGAGVLIDQPQHF. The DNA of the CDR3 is TGTGCCTGGAGTGTAGGGGCAGGGGTATTAATCGATCAGCCCCAGCATTTT.

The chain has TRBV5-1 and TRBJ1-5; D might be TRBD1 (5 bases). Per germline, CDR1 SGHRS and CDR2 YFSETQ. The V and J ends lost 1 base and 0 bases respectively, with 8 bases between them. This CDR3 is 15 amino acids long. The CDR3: CASSLSDSSNQPQHF. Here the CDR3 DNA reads TGCGCCAGCAGCTTGTCCGACAGTAGCAATCAGCCCCAGCATTTT.

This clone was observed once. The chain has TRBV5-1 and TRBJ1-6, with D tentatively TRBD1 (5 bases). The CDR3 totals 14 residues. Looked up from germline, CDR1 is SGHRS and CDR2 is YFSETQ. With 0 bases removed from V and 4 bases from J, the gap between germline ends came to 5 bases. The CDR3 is CASSLGQYNSPLHF. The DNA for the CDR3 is TGCGCCAGCAGCTTGGGACAGTATAATTCACCCCTCCACTTT.

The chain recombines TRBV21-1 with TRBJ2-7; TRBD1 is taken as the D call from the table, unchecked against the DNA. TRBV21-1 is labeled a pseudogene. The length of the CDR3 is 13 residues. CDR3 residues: CASSKTHSYEQYF. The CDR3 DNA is TGTGCCAGCAGCAAAACCCACAGCTACGAGCAGTACTTC.